This TCR beta chain was recovered during a study of blood T cell repertoires in COVID-19. The junction had 10 bases not matched to a gene; V was cut back by 5 bases and J by 4 bases. Germline CDR1 reads MNHEY; CDR2 reads SMNVEV (reference sequence). This CDR3 comprises 16 residues. The assay was immunoSEQ multiplex PCR, and TCRdb's table has in-frame clones only and misses some. The repertoire includes 150,000 to 200,000 clones, approximately 79% of them detected once, and 4% to 6.5% sits in the top ten. Input material: PBMCs or T cells enriched from blood (not recorded which). This clonotype originated in a woman aged 55-69 years with acute COVID-19. The chain has TRBV27 and TRBJ2-2; 7 positions match TRBD1. The CDR3 region has the DNA TGTGCCAGCAGTGACCCTCCGGGACAGATCACCGGGGAGCTGTTTTTT. Its translation is CASSDPPGQITGELFF.